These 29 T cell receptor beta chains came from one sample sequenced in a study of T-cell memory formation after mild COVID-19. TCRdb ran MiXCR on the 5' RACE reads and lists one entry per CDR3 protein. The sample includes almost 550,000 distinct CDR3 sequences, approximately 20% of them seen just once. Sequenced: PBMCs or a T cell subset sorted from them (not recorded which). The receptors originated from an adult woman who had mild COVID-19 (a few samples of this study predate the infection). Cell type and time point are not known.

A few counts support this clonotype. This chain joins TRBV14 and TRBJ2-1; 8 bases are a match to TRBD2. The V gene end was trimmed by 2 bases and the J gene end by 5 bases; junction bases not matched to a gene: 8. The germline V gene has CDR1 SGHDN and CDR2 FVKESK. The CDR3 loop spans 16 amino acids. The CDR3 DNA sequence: TGTGCCAGCAGCCAAAGAGTTAGCGGGGCCGACAATGAGCAGTTCTTC. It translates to CASSQRVSGADNEQFF.

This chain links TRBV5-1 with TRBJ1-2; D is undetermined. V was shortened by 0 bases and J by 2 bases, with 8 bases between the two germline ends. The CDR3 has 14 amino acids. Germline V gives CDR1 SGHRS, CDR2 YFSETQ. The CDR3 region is CASSLAWGNYGYTF. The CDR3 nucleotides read TGCGCCAGCAGCTTGGCCTGGGGAAACTATGGCTACACCTTC.

The DNA for the CDR3 is TGTGCCAGCACAGGAATTACAGATACGCAGTATTTT. Residues: CASTGITDTQYF. The chain couples TRBV12-3 or TRBV12-4 to TRBJ2-3; D remains unclear. This CDR3 contains 12 residues. Trimming pared 7 bases from V and 3 bases from J, leaving 8 bases between.

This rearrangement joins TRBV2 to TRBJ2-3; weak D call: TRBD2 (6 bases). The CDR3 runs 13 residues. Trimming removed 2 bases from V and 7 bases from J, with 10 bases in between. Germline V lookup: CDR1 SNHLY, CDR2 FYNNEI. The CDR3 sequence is CASSELALNTQYF. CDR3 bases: TGTGCCAGCAGTGAACTAGCGTTGAATACGCAGTATTTT.

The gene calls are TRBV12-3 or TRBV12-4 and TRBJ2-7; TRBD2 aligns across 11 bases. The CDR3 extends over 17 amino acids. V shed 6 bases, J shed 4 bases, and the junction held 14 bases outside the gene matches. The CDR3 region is CASRASGLAAGGYEQYF. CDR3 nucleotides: TGTGCCAGCAGAGCTTCGGGACTAGCGGCGGGGGGGTACGAGCAGTACTTC.

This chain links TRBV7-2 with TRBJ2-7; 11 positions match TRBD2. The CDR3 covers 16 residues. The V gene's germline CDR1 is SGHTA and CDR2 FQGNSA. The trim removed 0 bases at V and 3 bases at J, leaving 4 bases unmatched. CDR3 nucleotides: TGTGCCAGCAGCTTAGCGCTCACTAGCGGGGGCTACGAGCAGTACTTC. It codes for CASSLALTSGGYEQYF.

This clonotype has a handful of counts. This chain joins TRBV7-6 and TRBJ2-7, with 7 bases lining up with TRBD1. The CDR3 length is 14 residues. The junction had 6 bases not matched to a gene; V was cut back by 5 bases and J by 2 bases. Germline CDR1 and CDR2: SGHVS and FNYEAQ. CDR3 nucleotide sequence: TGTGCCAGCAGCCTACAGGGGACGACCTACGAGCAGTACTTC. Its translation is CASSLQGTTYEQYF.

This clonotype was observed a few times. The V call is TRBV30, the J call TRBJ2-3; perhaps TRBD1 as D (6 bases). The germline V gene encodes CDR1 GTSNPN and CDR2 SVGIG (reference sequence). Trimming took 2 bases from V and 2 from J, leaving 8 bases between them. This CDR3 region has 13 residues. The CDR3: CAWSPGDTDTQYF. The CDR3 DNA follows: TGTGCCTGGAGTCCAGGGGACACAGATACGCAGTATTTT.

CDR3 coding DNA: TGCAGTAAGAACTACGAGCAGTACTTC. Its protein is CSKNYEQYF. This rearrangement joins TRBV29-1 to TRBJ2-7; D is unresolved. The CDR3 extends over 9 amino acids. Germline loops: CDR1 SQVTM, CDR2 ANQGSEA.

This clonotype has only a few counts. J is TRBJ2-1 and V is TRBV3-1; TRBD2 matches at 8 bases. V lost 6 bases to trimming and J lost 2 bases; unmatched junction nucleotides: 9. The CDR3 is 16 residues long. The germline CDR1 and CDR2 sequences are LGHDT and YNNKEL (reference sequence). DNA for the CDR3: TGTGCCAGCAGAACCGGGGGGGCCGGTGCCTACAATGAGCAGTTCTTC. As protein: CASRTGGAGAYNEQFF.

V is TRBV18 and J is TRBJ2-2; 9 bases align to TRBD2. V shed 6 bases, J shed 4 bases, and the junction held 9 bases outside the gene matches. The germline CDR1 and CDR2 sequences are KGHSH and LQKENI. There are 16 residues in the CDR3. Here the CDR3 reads CASSSLTSGFTGELFF. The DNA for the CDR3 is TGTGCCAGCTCGTCCTTGACTAGCGGTTTCACCGGGGAGCTGTTTTTT.

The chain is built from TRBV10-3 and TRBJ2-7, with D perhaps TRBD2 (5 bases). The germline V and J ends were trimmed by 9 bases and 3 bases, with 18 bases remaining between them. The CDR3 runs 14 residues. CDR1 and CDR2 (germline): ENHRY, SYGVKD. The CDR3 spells CAIRTPGGVYEQYF. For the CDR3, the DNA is TGTGCCATAAGGACCCCCGGAGGTGTCTACGAGCAGTACTTC.

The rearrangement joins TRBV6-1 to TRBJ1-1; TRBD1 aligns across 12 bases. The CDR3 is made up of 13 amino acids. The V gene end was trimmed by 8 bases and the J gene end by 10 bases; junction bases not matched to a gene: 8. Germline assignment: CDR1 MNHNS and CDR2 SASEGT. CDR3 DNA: TGTGCCAGCGAAGGGACAGGGGGCGAGAGAGCTTTCTTT. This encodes CASEGTGGERAFF.

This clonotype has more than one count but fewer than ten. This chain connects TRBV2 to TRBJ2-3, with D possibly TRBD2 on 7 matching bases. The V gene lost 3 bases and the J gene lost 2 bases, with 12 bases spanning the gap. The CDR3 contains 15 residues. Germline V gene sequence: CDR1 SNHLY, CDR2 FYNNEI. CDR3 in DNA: TGTGCCAGCAGTGACCGGGGGGCCTTCACAGATACGCAGTATTTT. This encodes CASSDRGAFTDTQYF.

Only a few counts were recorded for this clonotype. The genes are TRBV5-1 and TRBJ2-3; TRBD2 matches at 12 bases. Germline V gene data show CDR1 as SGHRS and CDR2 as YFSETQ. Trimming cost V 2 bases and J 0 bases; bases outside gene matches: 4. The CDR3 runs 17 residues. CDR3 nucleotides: TGCGCCAGCAGCTTTGGACTAGCGGGGATTAGCACAGATACGCAGTATTTT. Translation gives CASSFGLAGISTDTQYF.

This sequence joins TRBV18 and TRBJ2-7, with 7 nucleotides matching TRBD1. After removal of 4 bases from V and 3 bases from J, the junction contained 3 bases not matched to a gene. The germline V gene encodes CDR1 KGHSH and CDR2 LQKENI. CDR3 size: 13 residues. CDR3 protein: CASSRQGIYEQYF. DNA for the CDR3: TGTGCCAGCTCACGACAGGGAATCTACGAGCAGTACTTC.

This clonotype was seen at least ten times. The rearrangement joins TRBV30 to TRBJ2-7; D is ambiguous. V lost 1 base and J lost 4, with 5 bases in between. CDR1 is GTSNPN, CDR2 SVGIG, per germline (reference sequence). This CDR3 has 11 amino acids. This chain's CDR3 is CAWSARYEQYF. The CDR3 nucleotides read TGTGCCTGGAGTGCTCGGTACGAGCAGTACTTC.

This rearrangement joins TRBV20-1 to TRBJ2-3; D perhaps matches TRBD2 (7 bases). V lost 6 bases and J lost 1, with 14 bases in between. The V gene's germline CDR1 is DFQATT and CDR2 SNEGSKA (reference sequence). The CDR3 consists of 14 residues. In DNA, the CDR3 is TGCAGTGCGAATACAGGGAGGGGCACAGATACGCAGTATTTT. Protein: CSANTGRGTDTQYF.

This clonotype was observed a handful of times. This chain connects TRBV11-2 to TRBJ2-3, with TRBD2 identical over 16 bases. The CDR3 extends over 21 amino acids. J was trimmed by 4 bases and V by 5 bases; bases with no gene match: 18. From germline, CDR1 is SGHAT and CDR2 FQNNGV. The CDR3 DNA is TGTGCCAGCAGCACCCTACCGCGCCCGGGACTAGCGGGGGGGCAAGCAGATACGCAGTATTTT. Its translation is CASSTLPRPGLAGGQADTQYF.

As DNA, the CDR3 is TGCGCCAGCAGCTTCAGCAGGAGGGCCGTCAATGAGCAGTTCTTC. Residues: CASSFSRRAVNEQFF. J is TRBJ2-1 and V is TRBV4-3; a possible D gene is TRBD2 (6 bases). The V gene's germline CDR1 is LGHNA and CDR2 YSLEER. V was cut by 5 bases and J by 6 bases, with 17 bases left in between. This CDR3 is 15 amino acids long.

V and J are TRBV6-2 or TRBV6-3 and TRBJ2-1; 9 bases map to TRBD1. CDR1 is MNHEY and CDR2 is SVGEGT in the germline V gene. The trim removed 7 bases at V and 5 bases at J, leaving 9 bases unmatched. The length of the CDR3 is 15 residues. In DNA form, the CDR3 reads TGTGCCAGCACCGTCCTCGGGACAGGGAACAATGAGCAGTTCTTC. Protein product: CASTVLGTGNNEQFF.

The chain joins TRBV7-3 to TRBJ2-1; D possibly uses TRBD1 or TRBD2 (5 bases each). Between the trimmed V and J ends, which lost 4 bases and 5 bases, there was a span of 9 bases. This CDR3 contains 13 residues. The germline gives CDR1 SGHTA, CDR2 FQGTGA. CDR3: CASSSPGHNEQFF. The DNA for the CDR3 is TGTGCCAGCAGCTCCCCGGGGCACAATGAGCAGTTCTTC.

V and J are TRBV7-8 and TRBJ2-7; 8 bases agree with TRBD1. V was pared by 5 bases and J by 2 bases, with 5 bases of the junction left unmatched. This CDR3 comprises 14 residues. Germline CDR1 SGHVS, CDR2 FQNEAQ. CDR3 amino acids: CASSIGTGTYEQYF. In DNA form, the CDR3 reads TGTGCCAGCAGCATAGGGACAGGTACCTACGAGCAGTACTTC. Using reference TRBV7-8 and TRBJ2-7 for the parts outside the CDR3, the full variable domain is GAGVSQSPRYKVAKRGQDVALRCDPISGHVSLFWYQQALGQGPEFLTYFQNEAQLDKSGLPSDRFFAERPEGSVSTLKIQRTQQEDSAVYLCASSIGTGTYEQYFGPGTRLTVT.

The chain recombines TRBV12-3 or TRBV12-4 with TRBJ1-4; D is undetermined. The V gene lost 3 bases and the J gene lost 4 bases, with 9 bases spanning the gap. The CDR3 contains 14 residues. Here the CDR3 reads CASSLRSINEKLFF. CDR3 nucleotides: TGTGCCAGCAGTTTGCGGTCGATTAATGAAAAACTGTTTTTT.

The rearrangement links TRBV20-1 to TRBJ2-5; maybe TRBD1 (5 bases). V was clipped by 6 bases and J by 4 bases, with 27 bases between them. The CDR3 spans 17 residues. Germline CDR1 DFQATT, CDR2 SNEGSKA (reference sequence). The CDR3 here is CSATTWLFEQGSETQYF. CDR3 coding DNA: TGCAGTGCCACGACGTGGTTATTTGAGCAGGGTTCAGAGACCCAGTACTTC.

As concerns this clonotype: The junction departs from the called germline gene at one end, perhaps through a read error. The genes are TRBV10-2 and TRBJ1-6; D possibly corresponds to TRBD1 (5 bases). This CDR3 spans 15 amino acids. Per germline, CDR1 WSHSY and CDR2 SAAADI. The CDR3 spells CSSGERGSYNSPLHF. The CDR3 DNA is TGCTCCAGCGGAGAGAGGGGCTCCTATAATTCACCCCTCCACTTT.

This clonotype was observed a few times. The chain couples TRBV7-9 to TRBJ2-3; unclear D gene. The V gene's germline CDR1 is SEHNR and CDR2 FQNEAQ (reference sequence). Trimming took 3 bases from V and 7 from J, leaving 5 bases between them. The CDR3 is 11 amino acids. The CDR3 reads CASSFTYTQYF. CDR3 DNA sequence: TGTGCCAGCAGCTTTACATATACGCAGTATTTT.

The CDR3 is CASSPPGRTDTQYF. CDR3 DNA: TGCGCCAGCAGCCCACCGGGACGCACAGATACGCAGTATTTT. The chain joins TRBV4-1 to TRBJ2-3; D is possibly TRBD1 or TRBD2 (5 bases each). The CDR3 runs 14 residues. The V end lost 4 bases, the J end lost 1 base, and 9 bases lay between the germline ends. Germline V gives CDR1 MGHRA, CDR2 YSYEKL.

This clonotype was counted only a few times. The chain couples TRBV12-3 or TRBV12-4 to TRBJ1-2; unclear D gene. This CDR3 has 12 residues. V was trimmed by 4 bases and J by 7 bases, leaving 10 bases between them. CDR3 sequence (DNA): TGTGCCAGCAGTTCCCCGCAAGGTGGCTACACCTTC. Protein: CASSSPQGGYTF.